This is a list of T cell receptor beta chains from one sample in a study of response to subunit inactivated influenza vaccine. MiXCR, applied by TCRdb to the RT-PCR reads, yields one record per CDR3 protein. Here the sample spans approximately 570,000 distinct CDR3 sequences, roughly 8.2% being singletons. Source: PBMCs from blood, taken less than 30 months after vaccination. The receptors come from a man aged 45-69 years who received an inactivated influenza vaccine. CDR3s leave out the opening cysteine and the closing phenylalanine or tryptophan. Each record gives: V gene, CDR3 protein.

V: TRBV24-1; CDR3: ATSDLGGFGYT
V: TRBV25-1; CDR3: ASSEWGTANTEAF
V: TRBV5-1; CDR3: ASSSGTGSAGELF
V: TRBV5-1; CDR3: ASSLEVAGEGEQY
V: TRBV28; CDR3: ASSFAGDDEKLF
V: TRBV20-1; CDR3: SARWDSYEQY
V: TRBV29-1; CDR3: SVAPGTGNRLNYGYT
V: TRBV5-1; CDR3: ASSLNTYSYNEQF
V: TRBV10-2; CDR3: ASSSPHSQETQY
V: TRBV29-1; CDR3: SVGTPENTEAF
V: TRBV12-3/TRBV12-4; CDR3: ASSLSYTGELF
V: TRBV24-1; CDR3: ATSDPTVVNTGELF
V: TRBV11-2; CDR3: ASSPRGGFTEAF
V: TRBV4-3; CDR3: ASSQDWVDYSPDTQY
V: TRBV4-1; CDR3: ASSLTSGGLNTGELF
V: TRBV20-1; CDR3: SARAGTRGEKLF
V: TRBV7-2; CDR3: ASSLVHGTGGEQY
V: TRBV20-1; CDR3: SATRTGKETQY
V: TRBV5-1; CDR3: ASTTGPGQMNTEAF
V: TRBV20-1; CDR3: SARGRGLHEQY
V: TRBV20-1; CDR3: SASPFTSGSSHEQY
V: TRBV7-9; CDR3: ASSLGRALGISEAF
V: TRBV7-9; CDR3: ASSSPLGATNEKLF
V: TRBV3-1; CDR3: ASSQDLSSGGNEQF
V: TRBV6-2/TRBV6-3; CDR3: ASSYGWTSGRPSYNEQF
V: TRBV5-1; CDR3: ASSGTGVQETQY
V: TRBV27; CDR3: ASSSSSGAWNEQF
V: TRBV5-1; CDR3: ASSLMDRILNEQF
V: TRBV4-3; CDR3: ASSQGVGRGPDKNIQY
V: TRBV10-2; CDR3: ASSEQGGTEAF
V: TRBV29-1; CDR3: SVKNRGWGNTEAF
V: TRBV10-2; CDR3: ASSEWLGVSYEQY
V: TRBV7-8; CDR3: ASSLVVATGVNSPLH
V: TRBV6-2/TRBV6-3; CDR3: ASSFQDRGYSPLH
V: TRBV20-1; CDR3: SVTSDTGELF
V: TRBV2; CDR3: ASRVRAEQPQH
V: TRBV12-3/TRBV12-4; CDR3: ASSLGGGSNTGELF
V: TRBV7-8; CDR3: ASSFERVGNTIY
V: TRBV20-1; CDR3: SAAATYGYT
V: TRBV24-1; CDR3: ATSDTGTTDTQY
V: TRBV5-5; CDR3: ASSFSPKPETQY
V: TRBV12-3/TRBV12-4; CDR3: ASSFRGGPRNEQF
V: TRBV28; CDR3: ASRTGSQLTGELF
V: TRBV20-1; CDR3: SATRQSSYNSPLH
V: TRBV29-1; CDR3: SVEGAGAPQ
V: TRBV27; CDR3: ASSPRTGDSNQPQH
V: TRBV29-1; CDR3: SVELSVDEQF
V: TRBV5-1; CDR3: ASSWGTSGRLETQY
V: TRBV20-1; CDR3: SARGAGGSTDTQY
V: TRBV4-3; CDR3: ASSYTSGTSGDNEQF
V: TRBV9; CDR3: ASSVGNSDEQY